This T cell receptor (beta chain) was sequenced in a study of shared clonotypes between healthy human individuals. General study points: Rarefaction demonstrated incomplete sorted-subset sequencing despite large depth.

Germline CDR1 is ENHRY and CDR2 is SYGVKD. The CDR3 sequence is 12 residues long. V was trimmed by 6 bases and J by 5 bases, leaving 11 bases between them. Method: immunoSEQ multiplex PCR; TCRdb's copy keeps in-frame clones and lacks some. The table includes 2 million to 2.5 million clones, 93% detected once. Points on this clone: The antigen is undetermined.

The sequence came from a man between 18 and 35 years old in good health. Some clones in this sample may be carry-over from other donors' samples. The chain employs TRBV10-3 and TRBJ2-7; unclear D gene. Sequenced input: naive CD4+ T cells from PBMCs. The subset was: CD45RA+ positively selected. This CDR3 is CAISGQENEQYF. The CDR3, as DNA: TGTGCCATCAGCGGCCAAGAGAACGAGCAGTACTTC.